These T cell receptor beta chains were read from a single sample in a study of cytomegalovirus exposure and HLA in healthy donors. The protocol was immunoSEQ multiplex PCR, while the TCRdb copy is restricted to in-frame clones and leaves out a portion. This table has 220,000 or so clones, over 65% appearing once. The sample consisted of PBMCs. The receptors were sampled from a woman under 30 in good health and CMV-seronegative. Each CDR3 is given with its conserved first and last residue. The D gene is left open where the match is weak. The listing skips clone size in some rows; elsewhere it reads once, few, many or a size class.

>-|TRBJ1-4|-|TRBV5-1
TGCGCCAGCAGCCCCGGGACGGTAGAAAAACTGTTTTTT
CASSPGTVEKLFF
>-|TRBJ2-2|-|TRBV6-1
TGTGCCAGCAGTGGGGAGAGAGGCACCGGGGAGCTGTTTTTT
CASSGERGTGELFF
>TRBD1|TRBJ1-4|-|TRBV5-4
TGTGCCAGCAGCACCAACAGGGGCCCTAAAGAAAAACTGTTTTTT
CASSTNRGPKEKLFF
>TRBD2|TRBJ2-1|many|TRBV4-2
TGTGCCAGCAGCGCACTAGCGGGAGAGTCCAATGAGCAGTTCTTC
CASSALAGESNEQFF
>-|TRBJ1-3|few|TRBV25-1
TGTGCCAGCAGTGGACGGACAGCCGGAAACACCATATATTTT
CASSGRTAGNTIYF
>-|TRBJ2-7|-|TRBV5-6
TGTGCCAGCAGCAGGAGGACTACAAAATCCTACGAGCAGTACTTC
CASSRRTTKSYEQYF
>-|TRBJ1-1|-|TRBV27
TGTGCCAGCAGACGAACAGGGAACACTGAAGCTTTCTTT
CASRRTGNTEAFF
>TRBD1|TRBJ1-4|-|TRBV14
TGTGCCAGCAGCCAGGGGGTTGGACAGGTCTCTGAAAAACTGTTTTTT
CASSQGVGQVSEKLFF
>-|TRBJ1-4|once|TRBV30
TGTGCCTCGACGCCGGACGGATGGACTGAAAAACTGTTTTTT
CASTPDGWTEKLFF
>-|TRBJ2-7|-|TRBV7-8
TGTGCCAGCAGCTCGAGGGCGGGGACCTACGAGCAGTACTTC
CASSSRAGTYEQYF
>TRBD2|TRBJ2-1|once|TRBV29-1
TGCAGCGTTGAATTCAGCGGGGGTGAGCAGTTCTTC
CSVEFSGGEQFF
>-|TRBJ1-2|-|TRBV6-1
TGTGCCAGCAGTGGTAGGGGGAATGGCTACACCTTC
CASSGRGNGYTF
>TRBD1|TRBJ2-7|few|TRBV27
TGTGCCAGCAGTCCCGGGACAGGCTCGAGGGAGCAGTACTTC
CASSPGTGSREQYF
>-|TRBJ2-7|few|TRBV29-1
TGCAGCGTTGATGGTGAATCCTACGAGCAGTACTTC
CSVDGESYEQYF
>TRBD2|TRBJ2-7|once|TRBV5-4
TGTGCCAGCAGCACCAGGACTAGCGGGACCTACGAGCAGTACTTC
CASSTRTSGTYEQYF
>TRBD1|TRBJ2-7|-|TRBV19
TGTGCCAGTAGTTCCTGGTCGAGGACAGGGGTAAGCAACGAGCAGTACTTC
CASSSWSRTGVSNEQYF
>-|TRBJ2-1|once|TRBV5-1
TGCGCCAGCAGCTTTACCCCCCTACTAGCCCCGCAGTTCTTC
CASSFTPLLAPQFF
>-|TRBJ2-4|-|TRBV6-1
TGTGCCAGCAGTGAGGCTAGCAGGAGTCAGTACTTC
CASSEASRSQYF
>-|TRBJ2-2|-|TRBV10-1
TGCGCCAGCAGTTATACCGGGACGGACACCGGGGAGCTGTTTTTT
CASSYTGTDTGELFF
>-|TRBJ2-5|-|TRBV5-4
TGTGCCAGCAGCTCCGCCTCCCGGGGCTCAGAGACCCAGTACTTC
CASSSASRGSETQYF
>-|TRBJ2-1|-|TRBV5-1
TGCGCCAGCCGACCGAGGGACGGGGGAAGGGGTGAGCAGTTCTTC
CASRPRDGGRGEQFF
>-|TRBJ1-1|-|TRBV18
TGTGCCAGCTCACCGGGCGACCAAATGTGGACTGAAGCTTTCTTT
CASSPGDQMWTEAFF
>TRBD1|TRBJ1-1|-|TRBV30
TGTGCCTGGCGAAGGGACAGGATGAACACTGAAGCTTTCTTT
CAWRRDRMNTEAFF
>-|TRBJ1-2|-|TRBV4-1
TGCGCCAGCAGCCAAGATCGCGCAGGGGACTATGGCTACACCTTC
CASSQDRAGDYGYTF
>-|TRBJ1-2|once|TRBV28
TGTGCCAGCAGTTTTGGCAGGGCCAGCTATGGCTACACCTTC
CASSFGRASYGYTF
>-|TRBJ1-4|-|TRBV7-9
TGTGCCAGCAGCCGGGGAATGCAGCGACTGTTTTTT
CASSRGMQRLFF
>-|TRBJ2-5|-|TRBV4-1
TGCGCCAGCAGCCAGTGGACGGGGGAGACCCAGTACTTC
CASSQWTGETQYF
>-|TRBJ2-7|-|TRBV13
TGTGCCAGCAGCTTAGCGAAGGGGCTAGCGTTAACCTACGAGCAGTACTTC
CASSLAKGLALTYEQYF
>-|TRBJ2-6|-|TRBV28
TGTGCCAGCAGACGGGATTTCTCTGGGGCCAACGTCCTGACTTTC
CASRRDFSGANVLTF
>TRBD1|TRBJ1-2|-|TRBV5-1
TGCGCCAGCAGCTCGCCGGGACAGGACTATGGCTACACCTTC
CASSSPGQDYGYTF
>TRBD1|TRBJ1-4|-|TRBV9
TGTGCCAGCACTACAGGGGGGGCAACTAATGAAAAACTGTTTTTT
CASTTGGATNEKLFF
>-|TRBJ1-5|-|TRBV5-1
TGCGCCAGCAGCTTGGCGGGGACAAGCAATCAGCCCCAGCATTTT
CASSLAGTSNQPQHF
>TRBD1|TRBJ1-4|-|TRBV27
TGTGCCAGCAGTTTATCGGTGACAGGGGCTACTGAAAAACTGTTTTTT
CASSLSVTGATEKLFF
>-|TRBJ2-1|-|TRBV9
TGTGCCAGCAGCGTATATCCCAATGAGCAGTTCTTC
CASSVYPNEQFF
>-|TRBJ2-2|-|TRBV6-6
TGTGCCAGCAGTCCTCTAGGGGATTCGAACACCGGGGAGCTGTTTTTT
CASSPLGDSNTGELFF
>-|TRBJ2-7|-|TRBV6-1
TGTGCCAGCAGGGCTTCTAGCTCCTACGAGCAGTACTTC
CASRASSSYEQYF
>TRBD2|TRBJ2-1|-|TRBV5-5
TGTGCCAGCAGCCTCTCCGTACTAGCGGGGGGACCTACCTACAATGAGCAGTTCTTC
CASSLSVLAGGPTYNEQFF
>-|TRBJ2-5|once|TRBV30
TGTGCCTGGAGTTCGGGCAGGGAGGAGACCCAGTACTTC
CAWSSGREETQYF
>-|TRBJ1-1|-|TRBV27
TGTGCCAGCAGTTTGGGTGGGGGACTCGTTGAAGCTTTCTTT
CASSLGGGLVEAFF
>TRBD1|TRBJ1-2|-|TRBV5-1
TGCGCCAGCAGCTCTTTTCCGGGACAGGGAGTTGGCTACACCTTC
CASSSFPGQGVGYTF
>-|TRBJ2-7|-|TRBV15
TGTGCCACCAGCAGAGACGGGGTATACTACGAGCAGTACTTC
CATSRDGVYYEQYF
>-|TRBJ1-2|-|TRBV6-1
TGTGCCAGCAGCCAAGATGGTCCCAGGGCCCATGGCTACACCTTC
CASSQDGPRAHGYTF
>-|TRBJ2-1|-|TRBV5-6
TGTGCCAGCAGCTTGTATCAGCGGTACTACAATGAGCAGTTCTTC
CASSLYQRYYNEQFF
>TRBD1|TRBJ2-1|-|TRBV6-1
TGTGCCAGCAGTCCCCTCGGGACAGATTACAATGAGCAGTTCTTC
CASSPLGTDYNEQFF
>-|TRBJ1-1|few|TRBV19
TGTGCCAGTAGTATCTTGGTGAACGCTGAAGCTTTCTTT
CASSILVNAEAFF
>-|TRBJ1-2|few|TRBV4-1
TGCGCCAGCAGCCAAGGTAGAGGCTACACCTTC
CASSQGRGYTF